Listed here are 22 T cell receptor beta chains from one sample, sequenced in a study of T-cell memory formation after mild COVID-19. In TCRdb, the 5' RACE reads were re-called with MiXCR into one record per CDR3 protein. The repertoire has about 400,000 distinct CDR3 sequences, about 17% of them found once; the top ten carry about 22%. The sequenced material came from PBMCs or a T cell subset sorted from them (not recorded which). The origin of the receptors is a man aged 18 to 30 who had mild COVID-19 (a few samples of this study predate the infection). Cell type and time point are not known.

CDR3 coding DNA: TGTGCCAGCAGCGAAGCGGGGCGGCTGAACACTGAAGCTTTCTTT. This gives the protein CASSEAGRLNTEAFF. The chain uses TRBV7-9 and TRBJ1-1, with D perhaps TRBD1 (5 bases). The CDR3 totals 15 residues. Per the germline V gene, CDR1 is SEHNR and CDR2 is FQNEAQ (reference sequence). V lost 5 bases to trimming and J lost 0 bases, with 13 bases between them.

This chain links TRBV5-1 with TRBJ1-2, with no clear D. The V gene's germline CDR1 is SGHRS and CDR2 YFSETQ. The CDR3 is 13 amino acids. Trimming cost V 0 bases and J 8 bases, with 11 bases left between them. CDR3 amino acids: CASSLEFPGGYTF. The DNA of the CDR3 is TGCGCCAGCAGCTTGGAGTTCCCAGGCGGCTACACCTTC. Combining the CDR3 with reference TRBV5-1 and TRBJ1-2 gives the whole variable domain KAGVTQTPRYLIKTRGQQVTLSCSPISGHRSVSWYQQTPGQGLQFLFEYFSETQRNKGNFPGRFSGRQFSNSRSEMNVSTLELGDSALYLCASSLEFPGGYTFGSGTRLTVV.

This sequence joins TRBV25-1 and TRBJ2-1; D possibly corresponds to TRBD1 (6 bases). The CDR3 consists of 10 residues. Germline loops: CDR1 MGHDK, CDR2 SYGVNS. Trimming cost V 10 bases and J 9 bases, with 10 bases left between them. The DNA of the CDR3 is TGTGCCACCGCCAGGGGTGAGCAGTTCTTC. The encoded protein is CATARGEQFF.

This clonotype appeared a few times. The V gene is TRBV20-1, the J gene TRBJ1-2; D call uncertain. The CDR3 runs 12 residues. V was trimmed by 5 bases and J by 5 bases, leaving 12 bases between them. CDR1 and CDR2 (germline): DFQATT, SNEGSKA (reference sequence). The CDR3 region has the DNA TGCAGTGCTTACGACGGCAATTATGGCTACACCTTC. Protein product: CSAYDGNYGYTF.

A few counts support this clonotype. This chain uses TRBV5-1 with TRBJ2-7; weak D call: TRBD1 (6 bases). The CDR3 is 15 residues long. The germline V gene encodes CDR1 SGHRS and CDR2 YFSETQ. Deletions cut 4 bases from V and 5 bases from J, with 19 bases between. The DNA of the CDR3 is TGCGCCAGCAGCGCCCCGGGGCAGGGGAGCGACGAGCAGTACTTC. Protein product: CASSAPGQGSDEQYF.

The V gene is TRBV9, the J gene TRBJ2-3, with 14 bases identical to TRBD2. This CDR3 contains 22 residues. In germline, CDR1 is SGDLS, CDR2 YYNGEE. The junction had 21 bases not matched to a gene; V was cut back by 4 bases and J by 2 bases. The CDR3 protein is CASSFNPPGTSGGPLLTDTQYF. The CDR3 DNA follows: TGTGCCAGCAGCTTCAATCCTCCCGGGACTAGCGGGGGCCCGTTACTCACAGATACGCAGTATTTT.

This clonotype was detected only a few times. The chain combines TRBV4-3 with TRBJ2-2; 10 bases fit TRBD2. The CDR3 is 17 residues long. From germline, CDR1 is LGHNA and CDR2 YSLEER. V lost 0 bases to trimming and J lost 2 bases; unmatched junction nucleotides: 3. This chain's CDR3 is CASSQDLAGVNTGELFF. As DNA, the CDR3 is TGCGCCAGCAGCCAAGATCTAGCGGGGGTTAACACCGGGGAGCTGTTTTTT.

In regard to this clonotype: A clone one base away is much larger, so this may be a read error. The gene calls are TRBV5-1 and TRBJ2-1; D is unclear. Germline loops: CDR1 SGHRS, CDR2 YFSETQ. This CDR3 is built from 15 residues. The V end was cut by 0 bases, the J end by 0 bases, with 7 bases between. The CDR3 DNA reads TGCGCCAGCAGCTTGGCCATGGGCTCCTACAATGAGCAGTTCTTC. This codes for CASSLAMGSYNEQFF.

The CDR3 reads CAWRWRGELFF. The CDR3 coding sequence is TGTGCCTGGAGGTGGCGCGGGGAGCTGTTTTTT. This rearrangement joins TRBV30 to TRBJ2-2; D remains ambiguous. This CDR3 has 11 amino acids. Trimming shortened V by 3 bases and J by 7 bases, and 6 bases separated the two germline ends. Per the germline V gene, CDR1 is GTSNPN and CDR2 is SVGIG (reference sequence).

The chain couples TRBV5-6 to TRBJ1-2; the match to TRBD1 covers 7 bases. CDR3 length: 13 amino acids. CDR1 is SGHDT and CDR2 is YYEEEE in the germline V gene. The ends lost 4 bases at V and 5 bases at J; junction bases unmatched: 5. The chain's CDR3 is CASSGTTGYGYTF. Here the CDR3 DNA reads TGTGCCAGCAGCGGAACGACAGGGTATGGCTACACCTTC.

The gene calls are TRBV19 and TRBJ1-1; no reliable D call. Germline V lookup: CDR1 LNHDA, CDR2 SQIVND (reference sequence). Trimming removed 4 bases from V and 1 base from J, with 7 bases in between. CDR3 size: 13 residues. Written as DNA, the CDR3 is TGTGCCAGTAGTAGGCCCCCGAACACTGAAGCTTTCTTT. Its translation: CASSRPPNTEAFF.

This clonotype was detected only a few times. This chain joins TRBV6-5 and TRBJ2-5; D remains ambiguous. CDR3 size: 13 residues. V was cut by 0 bases and J by 9 bases, with 11 bases left in between. CDR1 and CDR2 (germline): MNHEY, SVGAGI. The CDR3 DNA follows: TGTGCCAGCAGTTACTCGCCATCCGCAGCCCAGTACTTC. Encoded protein: CASSYSPSAAQYF.

This clonotype showed up many times. The chain employs TRBV5-1 and TRBJ2-4; weak D call: TRBD2 (6 bases). CDR3 length equals 16 residues. Trimming took off 0 bases at V and 10 bases at J, with 20 bases between the two ends. Germline values: CDR1 SGHRS, CDR2 YFSETQ. CDR3 DNA sequence: TGCGCCAGCAGCTTGGGACTCCGGGACTCCGGAGGAATTCAGTACTTC. Translating gives CASSLGLRDSGGIQYF.

This clonotype was recorded once. The chain links TRBV6-2 or TRBV6-3 to TRBJ1-1; TRBD1 aligns across 8 bases. Germline V lookup: CDR1 MNHEY, CDR2 SVGEGT. CDR3 length: 16 amino acids. After removal of 3 bases from V and 5 bases from J, the junction contained 11 bases not matched to a gene. The CDR3 DNA sequence: TGTGCCAGCAGTTATGTGCCAGGGGGCGATCGTACTGAAGCTTTCTTT. Translating it yields CASSYVPGGDRTEAFF.

This clonotype was counted many times. The V call is TRBV29-1, the J call TRBJ2-7; perhaps D is TRBD1 or TRBD2 (5 bases each). Trimming removed 8 bases from V and 0 bases from J, with 14 bases in between. Germline values: CDR1 SQVTM, CDR2 ANQGSEA. This CDR3 has 13 amino acids. The CDR3 is CSRGDGRSYEQYV. CDR3 sequence (DNA): TGCAGCCGAGGGGACGGACGCTCCTACGAGCAGTACGTC.

This clonotype was picked up a small number of times. The J gene is TRBJ2-1, the V gene TRBV23-1; TRBD1 agrees at 9 bases. TRBV23-1 falls under the ORF class, with uncertain function. The CDR3 runs to 13 residues. V dropped 2 bases and J dropped 15; count of bases not matched to a gene: 8. The CDR3 DNA reads TGCGCCAGCAGTCAACTGCCCCGGGACAGGGTGTTCTTC. As protein: CASSQLPRDRVFF.

The chain uses TRBV20-1 and TRBJ2-6, with 7 nucleotides matching TRBD1. There are 17 residues in the CDR3. V shed 1 base, J shed 1 base, and the junction held 7 bases outside the gene matches. The germline gives CDR1 DFQATT, CDR2 SNEGSKA (reference sequence). The CDR3 here is CSARAGQRQSGANVLTF. CDR3 bases: TGCAGTGCTAGAGCGGGACAGAGACAATCTGGGGCCAACGTCCTGACTTTC.

This clonotype has at least ten counts. The CDR3 spells CASSFGGRTDTQYF. CDR3 nucleotides: TGTGCCAGCAGCTTCGGGGGGCGCACAGATACGCAGTATTTT. This chain joins TRBV5-6 and TRBJ2-3, with D tentatively TRBD2 (7 bases). The CDR3 length is 14 residues. In germline, CDR1 is SGHDT, CDR2 YYEEEE. The V end was cut by 2 bases, the J end by 1 base, with 8 bases between.

The chain has TRBV6-5 and TRBJ2-2; TRBD2 matches 8 bases. The CDR3 loop spans 13 amino acids. With 5 bases clipped from V and 7 bases from J, the junction kept 3 bases outside the gene matches. Germline lookup yields CDR1 MNHEY and CDR2 SVGAGI. The CDR3 region has the DNA TGTGCCAGCAGTAAGGGACTAGACGGGGAGCTGTTTTTT. This codes for CASSKGLDGELFF.

This clonotype was seen a few times. The genes are TRBV7-9 and TRBJ2-5; D is unresolved. The germline gives CDR1 SEHNR, CDR2 FQNEAQ (reference sequence). Trimming shortened V by 2 bases and J by 5 bases, and 9 bases separated the two germline ends. The CDR3 loop spans 13 amino acids. The CDR3 spells CASSLSLSETQYF. CDR3 nucleotide sequence: TGTGCCAGCAGCTTAAGTCTCTCGGAGACCCAGTACTTC.

The rearrangement uses TRBV5-1 and TRBJ2-2; 9 bases match TRBD2. In germline, CDR1 is SGHRS, CDR2 YFSETQ. J lost 2 bases, V lost 0 bases, and 5 bases had no gene match. CDR3 length: 17 residues. DNA for the CDR3: TGCGCCAGCAGCTTGGGGCTAGCGGGGCTTAACACCGGGGAGCTGTTTTTT. The encoded protein is CASSLGLAGLNTGELFF.

The chain uses TRBV10-3 and TRBJ1-3; a possible D gene is TRBD1 (6 bases). Germline V CDR1 and CDR2: ENHRY, SYGVKD. V was pared by 0 bases and J by 0 bases, with 18 bases between. CDR3 length: 19 residues. Here the CDR3 reads CAISESLGGAADSGNTIYF. In nucleotides, the CDR3 is TGTGCCATCAGTGAGTCTCTGGGGGGGGCAGCCGACTCTGGAAACACCATATATTTT.